These 26 T cell receptor beta chains share one sample of origin, sequenced in a study of beta chain features in type 1 diabetes. The investigators reverse transcribed all of the isolated RNA, so they sequenced expressed TCRB transcripts. The data were produced by immunoSEQ multiplex PCR, yet TCRdb's version contains in-frame clones alone and is incomplete. The sample records 120,000 to 150,000 clones, 6.9% being singletons. The sequencing sample was made of central memory CD4+ T cells from blood. All receptors derive from a woman between 25 and 40 years old in good health.

This clone has just a few counts. The rearrangement links TRBV28 to TRBJ2-7, with D possibly TRBD1 on 5 matching bases. CDR1 is MDHEN and CDR2 is SYDVKM in the germline V gene. The CDR3 consists of 12 residues. Trimming removed 8 bases from V and 7 bases from J, with 15 bases in between. CDR3 DNA sequence: TGTGCCAGCCAGGGCGGTTTAGAAGAGCAGTACTTC. Translated, it gives CASQGGLEEQYF.

The CDR3 bases are TGCGCCAGCAGCTTGGACAGCGGCGCTGGGCCCCAGCATTTT. This sequence encodes CASSLDSGAGPQHF. The V gene is TRBV5-1, the J gene TRBJ1-5; D unclear. CDR1 SGHRS and CDR2 YFSETQ come from the germline V gene. CDR3 size: 14 residues. Trimming removed 0 bases from V and 9 bases from J, with 13 bases in between.

This clone has ten or more counts. The chain recombines TRBV29-1 with TRBJ2-7; 9 nucleotides agree with TRBD2. CDR1 SQVTM and CDR2 ANQGSEA come from the germline V gene. CDR3 length: 14 amino acids. Trimming removed 3 bases from V and 7 bases from J; junction bases left unmatched: 10. The chain's CDR3 is CSVDEIAGAGEQYF. The CDR3 DNA sequence: TGCAGCGTTGACGAAATAGCGGGAGCAGGGGAGCAGTACTTC.

This clone turned up a few times. The rearrangement links TRBV19 to TRBJ1-5; 9 nucleotides agree with TRBD1. In germline, CDR1 is LNHDA, CDR2 SQIVND (reference sequence). The CDR3 has 15 amino acids. The V segment lost 6 bases and the J segment 3 bases; nucleotides outside the gene matches: 6. The CDR3: CASRLQGAVNQPQHF. The CDR3 DNA is TGTGCCAGTAGATTACAGGGGGCGGTCAATCAGCCCCAGCATTTT.

This clone showed up just a few times. This specimen includes other DNA sequences encoding the same CDR3. The rearrangement uses TRBV7-2 and TRBJ2-1; D not certain. Trimming cost V 0 bases and J 3 bases, with 3 bases left between them. Looked up from germline, CDR1 is SGHTA and CDR2 is FQGNSA. This CDR3 has 13 amino acids. In nucleotides, the CDR3 is TGTGCCAGCAGCTTAGCCCGCTACAATGAGCAGTTCTTC. The encoded protein is CASSLARYNEQFF. Based on the CDR3 plus reference TRBV7-2 and TRBJ2-1, the full variable domain is GAGVSQSPSNKVTEKGKDVELRCDPISGHTALYWYRQSLGQGLEFLIYFQGNSAPDKSGLPSDRFSAERTGGSVSTLTIQRTQQEDSAVYLCASSLARYNEQFFGPGTRLTVL.

This clone has a handful of counts. The chain is built from TRBV6-1 and TRBJ1-5; D remains unclear. CDR1 is MNHNS, CDR2 SASEGT, per germline. The ends were cut back, 6 bases at V and 8 bases at J, with 11 bases in the middle. The CDR3 runs to 12 residues. Here the CDR3 DNA reads TGTGCCAGCAGCCCTCAGCGAGAGCCCCAGCATTTT. Translated, it gives CASSPQREPQHF.

This clone was counted at least ten times. The rearrangement uses TRBV29-1 and TRBJ2-1; D remains unclear. Per germline, CDR1 SQVTM and CDR2 ANQGSEA. The CDR3 extends over 12 amino acids. The germline V and J ends were trimmed by 6 bases and 6 bases, with 12 bases remaining between them. CDR3 DNA: TGCAGCGTCGGGTTTCCCAGCAATGAGCAGTTCTTC. Translating gives CSVGFPSNEQFF.

This rearrangement joins TRBV12-2 to TRBJ2-1; the table's D gene call, TRBD2, was not cross checked with the DNA. TRBV12-2 is marked as a pseudogene. The CDR3 is made up of 18 amino acids. For the CDR3, the DNA is TGTGCAAGTCGCTTAAGGGCTAGCGGGAGAGGGGCCTACAATGAGCAGTTCTTC. It is translated as CASRLRASGRGAYNEQFF.

With respect to this clone: The sample contains more than one DNA sequence encoding this CDR3. The CDR3 region is CASSLGTSGLNEQFF. CDR3 bases: TGCGCCAGCAGCTTGGGGACTAGCGGACTCAATGAGCAGTTCTTC. The chain couples TRBV5-1 to TRBJ2-1; TRBD2 agrees at 10 bases. The junction had 3 bases not matched to a gene; V was cut back by 0 bases and J by 6 bases. The CDR3 is made up of 15 amino acids. Germline CDR1 reads SGHRS; CDR2 reads YFSETQ.

This clone was seen more than once but under ten times. The chain combines TRBV30 with TRBJ2-3, with 16 bases identical to TRBD2. The J segment lost 6 bases and the V segment lost 1 base, leaving 1 base of the junction unmatched. CDR3 length: 15 amino acids. CDR1 and CDR2 from the germline V gene are GTSNPN and SVGIG (reference sequence). For the CDR3, the DNA is TGTGCCTGGAGTGGGGGACTAGCGGGAGGGGATACGCAGTATTTT. Its translation is CAWSGGLAGGDTQYF.

CDR3 in DNA: TGCGCCAGCAGCTCGACAGGGGAGAACACTGAAGCTTTCTTT. Protein sequence: CASSSTGENTEAFF. V and J are TRBV5-1 and TRBJ1-1; 8 bases fit TRBD1. CDR1 and CDR2 from the germline V gene are SGHRS and YFSETQ. V was pared by 3 bases and J by 1 base, with 2 bases of the junction left unmatched. This CDR3 is built from 14 residues.

In its sample, this clone was seen many times. The chain links TRBV30 to TRBJ2-1; 10 bases are a match to TRBD2. Germline lookup yields CDR1 GTSNPN and CDR2 SVGIG (reference sequence). The length of the CDR3 is 13 residues. J lost 9 bases, V lost 6 bases, and 8 bases had no gene match. CDR3 region: CACSKGLAVEQFF. As DNA, the CDR3 is TGTGCCTGCTCAAAAGGACTAGCGGTTGAGCAGTTCTTC. The variable domain in full, completed from reference TRBV30 and TRBJ2-1, reads SQTIHQWPATLVQPVGSPLSLECTVEGTSNPNLYWYRQAAGRGLQLLFYSVGIGQISSEVPQNLSASRPQDRQFILSSKKLLLSDSGFYLCACSKGLAVEQFFGPGTRLTVL.

This clone was counted ten times or more. The rearrangement uses TRBV18 and TRBJ2-1, with D hard to call. V lost 5 bases, J lost 5 bases, and 13 bases lay in between. The germline V gene encodes CDR1 KGHSH and CDR2 LQKENI. The CDR3 is made up of 14 amino acids. The CDR3 DNA follows: TGTGCCAGCTCAGCTGCCTTACTGGACAATGAGCAGTTCTTC. Protein: CASSAALLDNEQFF.

The rearrangement joins TRBV28 to TRBJ2-7; 11 bases map to TRBD2. Germline CDR1 reads MDHEN; CDR2 reads SYDVKM. The CDR3 extends over 15 amino acids. Trimming cost V 3 bases and J 6 bases; bases outside gene matches: 7. The CDR3 coding sequence is TGTGCCAGCAGTTTTAGCGGGAGGGCCTCCGGCGAGCAGTACTTC. Translation gives CASSFSGRASGEQYF.

This clone has only a few counts. The chain uses TRBV19 and TRBJ2-6, with D tentatively TRBD1 (5 bases). This CDR3 is 16 amino acids long. The germline gives CDR1 LNHDA, CDR2 SQIVND (reference sequence). The V gene lost 5 bases and the J gene lost 2 bases, with 13 bases spanning the gap. Written as DNA, the CDR3 is TGTGCCAGTAGTCGCGAAGGGGTTACTGGGGCCAACGTCCTGACTTTC. Translated, it gives CASSREGVTGANVLTF.

Comments on this clone: The junction departs from the called germline gene at one end, perhaps through a read error. The gene calls are TRBV14 and TRBJ2-2, with D possibly matching TRBD2 (6 bases). The CDR3 sequence is 16 residues long. Germline-derived CDR1 and CDR2 are SGHDN and FVKESK. DNA for the CDR3: TGTGCCTGCAGCCAGGTTGCTAGCGCGAACACCGGGGAGCTGTTTTTT. It encodes CACSQVASANTGELFF.

This clone has more than one count but fewer than ten. This chain links TRBV2 with TRBJ1-1; 9 bases map to TRBD1. Germline V CDR1 and CDR2: SNHLY, FYNNEI. V lost 5 bases, J lost 6 bases, and 10 bases stayed unmatched. There are 15 residues in the CDR3. The chain's CDR3 is CASSYTGGALAEAFF. CDR3 in DNA: TGTGCCAGCAGTTATACAGGGGGCGCGTTGGCTGAAGCTTTCTTT.

This clone came up a few times. The V and J genes are TRBV9 and TRBJ2-5; TRBD2 agrees at 16 bases. CDR1 is SGDLS, CDR2 YYNGEE, per germline. The CDR3 extends over 20 amino acids. The ends lost 4 bases at V and 5 bases at J; junction bases unmatched: 17. CDR3 sequence: CASSQRGGGLAGGPVETQYF. CDR3 bases: TGTGCCAGCAGCCAACGGGGTGGGGGACTAGCGGGAGGGCCGGTCGAGACCCAGTACTTC.

DNA for the CDR3: TGTGCCAGTAGTAGGGCGTGGACAGACAATCAGCCCCAGCATTTT. As protein: CASSRAWTDNQPQHF. This rearrangement joins TRBV19 to TRBJ1-5; possible D gene TRBD1, 6 bases. V lost 4 bases and J 3 bases, leaving 13 bases between the germline ends. Germline V gives CDR1 LNHDA, CDR2 SQIVND (reference sequence). The CDR3 has 15 residues.

The rearrangement joins TRBV2 to TRBJ2-6; 7 bases align to TRBD1. The CDR3 consists of 17 residues. In germline, CDR1 is SNHLY, CDR2 FYNNEI. Trimming cost V 3 bases and J 2 bases; bases outside gene matches: 7. CDR3 protein: CASSDRDRVAGANVLTF. CDR3 bases: TGTGCCAGCAGTGATCGAGACAGGGTCGCTGGGGCCAACGTCCTGACTTTC.

The table lists this clone with a few counts. V usage is TRBV7-2 and J usage is TRBJ1-2; possibly TRBD1 for D (6 bases). This CDR3 is 14 amino acids long. Trimming cost V 0 bases and J 8 bases, with 13 bases left between them. Germline values: CDR1 SGHTA, CDR2 FQGNSA. The CDR3 sequence: CASSLADSRRGYTF. DNA for the CDR3: TGTGCCAGCAGCTTAGCGGACAGCCGGCGGGGCTACACCTTC. Full variable domain (remainder filled in from reference TRBV7-2 and TRBJ1-2): GAGVSQSPSNKVTEKGKDVELRCDPISGHTALYWYRQSLGQGLEFLIYFQGNSAPDKSGLPSDRFSAERTGGSVSTLTIQRTQQEDSAVYLCASSLADSRRGYTFGSGTRLTVV.

The sample holds a few counts of this clone. This rearrangement joins TRBV4-2 to TRBJ2-7; D gene uncertain. Looked up from germline, CDR1 is LGHNA and CDR2 is YNFKEQ. The CDR3 is 14 amino acids. Trimming removed 1 base at V and 3 bases at J, with 10 bases between. The CDR3 reads CASSQGGILYEQYF. The CDR3 nucleotides read TGTGCCAGCAGCCAAGGCGGTATTCTCTACGAGCAGTACTTC.

The CDR3, as DNA: TGTGCCAGCATACTAGCTTACGGGAGGACCGGGGAGCTGTTTTTT. This encodes CASILAYGRTGELFF. This chain connects TRBV5-6 to TRBJ2-2; 7 bases match TRBD2. The V segment lost 6 bases and the J segment 5 bases; nucleotides outside the gene matches: 10. Germline V CDR1 and CDR2: SGHDT, YYEEEE. The CDR3 sequence is 15 residues long.

A few counts support this clone. This sequence joins TRBV9 and TRBJ2-7, with TRBD2 matching over 9 bases. The ends lost 4 bases at V and 3 bases at J; junction bases unmatched: 8. The CDR3 runs 15 residues. Germline CDR1 is SGDLS and CDR2 is YYNGEE. CDR3 in DNA: TGTGCCAGCAGCCCTACCGGGACTAGCAACTACGAGCAGTACTTC. Translation: CASSPTGTSNYEQYF.

This clone was seen ten or more times. This chain uses TRBV18 with TRBJ2-1; D might be TRBD2 (6 bases). This CDR3 comprises 15 residues. Trimming shortened V by 3 bases and J by 1 base, and 10 bases separated the two germline ends. CDR1 and CDR2 from the germline V gene are KGHSH and LQKENI. In DNA, the CDR3 is TGTGCCAGCTCACCGCCGGGGAGGTCCTACAATGAGCAGTTCTTC. Protein product: CASSPPGRSYNEQFF.

This rearrangement joins TRBV7-2 to TRBJ2-5; 9 positions agree with TRBD1. V lost 6 bases to trimming and J lost 6 bases; unmatched junction nucleotides: 11. The CDR3 consists of 15 residues. Germline CDR1 is SGHTA and CDR2 is FQGNSA. CDR3 DNA sequence: TGTGCCAGCAGTCTCATGCCCGGGACAGGGCAGACCCAGTACTTC. Amino acid sequence: CASSLMPGTGQTQYF. Looking up the rest from reference TRBV7-2 and TRBJ2-5 gives the full variable domain: GAGVSQSPSNKVTEKGKDVELRCDPISGHTALYWYRQSLGQGLEFLIYFQGNSAPDKSGLPSDRFSAERTGGSVSTLTIQRTQQEDSAVYLCASSLMPGTGQTQYFGPGTRLLVL.